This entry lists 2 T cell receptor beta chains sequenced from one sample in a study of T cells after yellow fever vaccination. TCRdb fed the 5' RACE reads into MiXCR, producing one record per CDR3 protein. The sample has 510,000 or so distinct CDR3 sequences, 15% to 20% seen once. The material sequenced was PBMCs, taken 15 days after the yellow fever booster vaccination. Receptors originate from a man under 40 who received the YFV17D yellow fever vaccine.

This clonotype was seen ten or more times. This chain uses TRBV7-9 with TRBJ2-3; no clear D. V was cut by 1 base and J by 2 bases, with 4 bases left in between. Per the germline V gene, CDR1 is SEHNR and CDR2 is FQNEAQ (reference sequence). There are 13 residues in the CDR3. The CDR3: CASSLEFTDTQYF. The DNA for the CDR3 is TGTGCCAGCAGCTTAGAATTCACAGATACGCAGTATTTT.

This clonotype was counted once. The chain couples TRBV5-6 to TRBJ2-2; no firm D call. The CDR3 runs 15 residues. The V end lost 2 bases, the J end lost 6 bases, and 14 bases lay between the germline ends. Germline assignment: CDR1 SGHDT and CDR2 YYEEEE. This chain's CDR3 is CASSFDSSLPGELFF. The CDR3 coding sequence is TGTGCCAGCAGCTTTGACTCATCCCTACCCGGGGAGCTGTTTTTT.